This T cell receptor beta chain was observed in a study of CD8+CD57+ T cells in acquired aplastic anemia. At the level of the study: DNA recovered from sorted CD4+ and CD8+ cells had a mean of around 3.3 ug. Around 11 million reads were obtained on average for healthy donor CD4+ cells. Whole-study findings and limits: CD8+ Simpson's diversity showed no significant patient-control difference.

The use of genomic DNA as template underpinned the TCR beta VDJ and CDR3 profiling. TCRdb reanalysed the reads using MiXCR and keeps one entry per CDR3 protein. The data show 190,000 or so distinct CDR3 sequences, with around 60% seen just once and approximately 30% held by the top ten. For this clonotype: Its antigen is still unknown.

CDR3 size: 13 residues. The germline gives CDR1 SEHNR, CDR2 FQNEAQ (reference sequence). Trimming pared 7 bases from V and 0 bases from J, leaving 9 bases between. The sequence was collected from a human donor in good health. The V call is TRBV7-9, the J call TRBJ1-1; no definite D call. Sequencing was done on a sample of sorted CD4+, CD8+, or CD8+CD57+ T cells (not recorded which) from PBMCs. CDR3 DNA sequence: TGTGCCAGCATCCCAGATATGAACACTGAAGCTTTCTTT. As protein: CASIPDMNTEAFF.